The 19 T cell receptor beta chains given below trace back to one sample, sequenced in a study of blood T cell repertoires in COVID-19. Clones were sequenced by immunoSEQ multiplex PCR, and TCRdb holds only the in-frame ones, with some missing. The profile shows 250,000 to 300,000 clones, roughly 88% of them singletons. Sequenced input: peripheral blood. The receptors were sampled from a woman in her 70s with acute or convalescent COVID-19.

V gene TRBV5-6 combines with J gene TRBJ2-7, with 8 bases that match TRBD1. The CDR3 runs 14 residues. From germline, CDR1 is SGHDT and CDR2 YYEEEE. J lost 0 bases, V lost 5 bases, and 4 bases had no gene match. CDR3 sequence (DNA): TGTGCCAGCAGGGTGGGACAGGCCTCCTACGAGCAGTACTTC. The encoded protein is CASRVGQASYEQYF.

J is TRBJ2-5 and V is TRBV5-1; perhaps TRBD2 as D (5 bases). The CDR3 has 14 residues. Germline CDR1 SGHRS, CDR2 YFSETQ. Trimming shortened V by 0 bases and J by 5 bases, and 11 bases separated the two germline ends. CDR3 in amino acids: CASSLGPGSETQYF. CDR3 coding DNA: TGCGCCAGCAGCTTGGGTCCGGGGTCGGAGACCCAGTACTTC.

The count of this clone is one. The chain couples TRBV7-8 to TRBJ2-7; 7 bases align to TRBD1. The CDR3 length is 13 residues. Germline CDR1 is SGHVS and CDR2 is FQNEAQ. Losses at the gene ends were 6 bases for V and 3 bases for J; bases not matched to a gene: 5. CDR3 protein: CASSSDRHYEQYF. As DNA, the CDR3 is TGTGCCAGCAGTTCGGACAGGCACTACGAGCAGTACTTC.

V gene TRBV5-1 combines with J gene TRBJ1-3; 7 bases agree with TRBD1. Trimming removed 6 bases from V and 0 bases from J; junction bases left unmatched: 18. Germline values: CDR1 SGHRS, CDR2 YFSETQ. This CDR3 is 19 amino acids long. The CDR3 loop is CASTPGQLFPPHSGNTIYF. The CDR3 DNA sequence: TGCGCCAGCACCCCGGGACAGCTTTTCCCGCCCCACTCTGGAAACACCATATATTTT.

V is TRBV5-1 and J is TRBJ2-5; D unresolved. The CDR3 runs 13 residues. The V gene lost 4 bases and the J gene lost 0 bases, with 7 bases spanning the gap. Germline lookup yields CDR1 SGHRS and CDR2 YFSETQ. The CDR3 loop is CASSREYQETQYF. The CDR3 coding sequence is TGCGCCAGCAGCCGTGAGTACCAAGAGACCCAGTACTTC. Looking up the rest from reference TRBV5-1 and TRBJ2-5 gives the full variable domain: KAGVTQTPRYLIKTRGQQVTLSCSPISGHRSVSWYQQTPGQGLQFLFEYFSETQRNKGNFPGRFSGRQFSNSRSEMNVSTLELGDSALYLCASSREYQETQYFGPGTRLLVL.

The rearrangement links TRBV29-1 to TRBJ2-3; D is possibly TRBD2 (5 bases). V lost 4 bases and J 4 bases, leaving 12 bases between the germline ends. Germline values: CDR1 SQVTM, CDR2 ANQGSEA. The CDR3 covers 13 residues. The CDR3 loop is CSVAGVLADTQYF. DNA for the CDR3: TGCAGCGTTGCCGGGGTCCTGGCAGATACGCAGTATTTT.

The CDR3 loop reads CAWSPNLRDTQYF. DNA of the CDR3: TGTGCCTGGAGTCCTAATTTGAGGGATACGCAGTATTTT. This rearrangement joins TRBV30 to TRBJ2-3; D not certain. This CDR3 has 13 residues. V lost 2 bases and J lost 6, with 12 bases in between. The germline CDR1 and CDR2 sequences are GTSNPN and SVGIG (reference sequence). The full variable domain, its missing parts supplied by reference TRBV30 and TRBJ2-3, is SQTIHQWPATLVQPVGSPLSLECTVEGTSNPNLYWYRQAAGRGLQLLFYSVGIGQISSEVPQNLSASRPQDRQFILSSKKLLLSDSGFYLCAWSPNLRDTQYFGPGTRLTVL.

V is TRBV4-1 and J is TRBJ2-1, with 9 bases matching TRBD2. This CDR3 has 16 amino acids. Looked up from germline, CDR1 is MGHRA and CDR2 is YSYEKL. Germline trimming cut 0 bases from V and 6 bases from J; bases unmatched to any gene: 6. The CDR3 DNA is TGCGCCAGCAGCCAAGAACTAGCGGGCTGGCTCAATGAGCAGTTCTTC. The encoded protein is CASSQELAGWLNEQFF.

This clone has only a few counts. The rearrangement uses TRBV9 and TRBJ1-6, with D perhaps TRBD1 (6 bases). In germline, CDR1 is SGDLS, CDR2 YYNGEE. The CDR3 runs to 15 residues. The V end was cut by 2 bases, the J end by 5 bases, with 11 bases between. The CDR3 DNA follows: TGTGCCAGCAGCGTCAGGGGATTGGATAATTCACCCCTCCACTTT. Translation gives CASSVRGLDNSPLHF.

The rearrangement uses TRBV7-8 and TRBJ1-3; D is ambiguous. The CDR3 sequence is 15 residues long. Looked up from germline, CDR1 is SGHVS and CDR2 is FQNEAQ. Between the trimmed V and J ends, which lost 1 base and 4 bases, there was a span of 11 bases. The CDR3 DNA sequence: TGTGCCAGCAGCTTAGAGTCGGTTCGCGGAAACACCATATATTTT. It encodes CASSLESVRGNTIYF.

The chain carries TRBV5-1 and TRBJ1-1; perhaps TRBD1 as D (5 bases). V lost 4 bases, J lost 0 bases, and 13 bases lay in between. CDR1 SGHRS and CDR2 YFSETQ come from the germline V gene. This CDR3 is 15 amino acids long. This CDR3 reads CASSARQQMNTEAFF. CDR3 DNA: TGCGCCAGCAGCGCCCGACAGCAAATGAACACTGAAGCTTTCTTT. Full variable domain (outside the CDR3, taken from reference TRBV5-1 and TRBJ1-1): KAGVTQTPRYLIKTRGQQVTLSCSPISGHRSVSWYQQTPGQGLQFLFEYFSETQRNKGNFPGRFSGRQFSNSRSEMNVSTLELGDSALYLCASSARQQMNTEAFFGQGTRLTVV.

The rearrangement links TRBV6-2 or TRBV6-3 to TRBJ2-7; TRBD1 might be the D (6 bases). CDR1 MNHEY and CDR2 SVGEGT come from the germline V gene. V lost 0 bases to trimming and J lost 6 bases, with 18 bases between them. This CDR3 is 16 amino acids long. CDR3 protein: CASSYSVNTPRGEQYF. The CDR3 nucleotides read TGTGCCAGCAGTTACTCCGTGAACACCCCCAGGGGCGAGCAGTACTTC.

The CDR3 loop reads CASSLLSGGAETQYF. For the CDR3, the DNA is TGTGCCAGCAGCTTACTTAGCGGGGGGGCCGAGACCCAGTACTTC. This chain uses TRBV7-9 with TRBJ2-5; 11 nucleotides line up with TRBD2. V gave up 2 bases and J gave up 5 bases; unmatched junction bases: 4. The germline CDR1 and CDR2 sequences are SEHNR and FQNEAQ (reference sequence). CDR3 length: 15 amino acids. The whole variable domain, remainder taken from reference TRBV7-9 and TRBJ2-5, is DTGVSQNPRHKITKRGQNVTFRCDPISEHNRLYWYRQTLGQGPEFLTYFQNEAQLEKSRLLSDRFSAERPKGSFSTLEIQRTEQGDSAMYLCASSLLSGGAETQYFGPGTRLLVL.

This clone has ten or more counts. The chain recombines TRBV19 with TRBJ1-3, with TRBD1 matching over 7 bases. CDR1 is LNHDA, CDR2 SQIVND, per germline (reference sequence). Trimming at V came to 5 bases and at J to 2 bases, leaving 3 bases not matched to a gene. The CDR3 sequence is 14 residues long. CDR3 region: CASSADRAGNTIYF. The CDR3 DNA reads TGTGCCAGTAGTGCCGACAGGGCTGGAAACACCATATATTTT.

The J gene is TRBJ2-3, the V gene TRBV5-1; TRBD1 might be the D (5 bases). This CDR3 has 14 amino acids. Germline V lookup: CDR1 SGHRS, CDR2 YFSETQ. The V gene lost 7 bases and the J gene lost 0 bases, with 12 bases spanning the gap. The chain's CDR3 is CASRRQKSTDTQYF. In nucleotides, the CDR3 is TGCGCCAGCCGAAGACAGAAAAGCACAGATACGCAGTATTTT.

The gene calls are TRBV18 and TRBJ2-2, with 10 bases that match TRBD2. The CDR3 is made up of 15 amino acids. In germline, CDR1 is KGHSH, CDR2 LQKENI. After removal of 6 bases from V and 6 bases from J, the junction contained 7 bases not matched to a gene. In DNA, the CDR3 is TGTGCCAGCTCTACCGGGACTAGCGATGCCGGGGAGCTGTTTTTT. Protein: CASSTGTSDAGELFF.

V is TRBV19 and J is TRBJ1-1, with a weak D call TRBD1 (6 bases). The V and J ends lost 8 bases and 9 bases respectively, with 22 bases between them. Germline CDR1 LNHDA, CDR2 SQIVND (reference sequence). The CDR3 length is 14 residues. The DNA of the CDR3 is TGTGCCAGTCAGCTTTCCCGGGACATAAACAAAGCTTTCTTT. Protein sequence: CASQLSRDINKAFF.

The genes are TRBV5-1 and TRBJ2-2, with 7 bases aligning to TRBD1. CDR1 is SGHRS, CDR2 YFSETQ, per germline. After removal of 4 bases from V and 1 base from J, the junction contained 7 bases not matched to a gene. This CDR3 has 16 amino acids. The CDR3: CASSVTRTGNTGELFF. The DNA for the CDR3 is TGCGCCAGCAGCGTAACTCGGACAGGGAACACCGGGGAGCTGTTTTTT.

J is TRBJ1-4 and V is TRBV3-1 (or the pseudogene TRBV3-2); 7 bases agree with TRBD1. Germline V lookup: CDR1 LGHDT, CDR2 YNNKEL (reference sequence). After removal of 5 bases from V and 7 bases from J, the junction contained 7 bases not matched to a gene. The CDR3 consists of 14 residues. In DNA, the CDR3 is TGTGCCAGCAGCTTACAGGGGAGTGGTGAAAAACTGTTTTTT. It specifies CASSLQGSGEKLFF.